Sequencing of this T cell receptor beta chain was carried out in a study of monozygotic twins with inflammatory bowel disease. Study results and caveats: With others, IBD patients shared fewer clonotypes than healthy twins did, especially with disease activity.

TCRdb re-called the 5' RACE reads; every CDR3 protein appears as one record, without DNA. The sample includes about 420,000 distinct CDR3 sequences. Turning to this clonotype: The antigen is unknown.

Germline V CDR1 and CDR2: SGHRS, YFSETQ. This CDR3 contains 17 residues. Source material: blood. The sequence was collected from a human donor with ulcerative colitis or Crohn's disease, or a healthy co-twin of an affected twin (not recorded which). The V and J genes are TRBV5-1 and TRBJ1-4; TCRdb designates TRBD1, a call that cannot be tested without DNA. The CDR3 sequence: CASSLAGTPTTNEKLFF.